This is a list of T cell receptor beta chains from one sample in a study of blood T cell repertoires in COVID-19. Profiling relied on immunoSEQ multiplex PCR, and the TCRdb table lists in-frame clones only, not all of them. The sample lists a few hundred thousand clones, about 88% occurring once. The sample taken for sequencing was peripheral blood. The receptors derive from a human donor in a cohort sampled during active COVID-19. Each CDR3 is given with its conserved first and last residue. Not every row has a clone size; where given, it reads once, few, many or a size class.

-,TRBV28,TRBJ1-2,CASTSFGIGYTF
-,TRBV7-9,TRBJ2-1,CASSLIASGRSEQFF
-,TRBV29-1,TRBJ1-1,CSVVQGGAEAFF
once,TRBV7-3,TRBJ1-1,CASSLDRGTEAFF
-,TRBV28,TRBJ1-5,CASYRGEIYSNQPQHF
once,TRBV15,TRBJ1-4,CATSSGAATNEKLFF
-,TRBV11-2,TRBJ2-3,CASSVGTRLFSTDTQYF
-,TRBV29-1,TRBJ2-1,CSVEDRGSYNEQFF
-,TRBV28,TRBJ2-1,CASSFGTGFEQFF
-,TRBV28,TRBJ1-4,CASSFGARKEKLFF
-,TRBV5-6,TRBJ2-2,CASSFSSGSLTGELFF